This T cell receptor beta chain stems from a study of blood T cell repertoires in COVID-19. Study overall: The United States, Italy and Spain supplied acute and convalescent COVID-19 samples. T cells, B-cell-depleted T cells, or PBMCs provided the cDNA or gDNA that served as material.

A Seattle source enrolled patients during active infection and followed them longitudinally. The protocol was immunoSEQ multiplex PCR, while the TCRdb copy is restricted to in-frame clones and leaves out a portion. The repertoire holds approximately 120,000 clones, approximately 74% seen once, with about 6.3% in the top ten. The source material was peripheral blood. This clonotype originated in a man older than 75 with COVID-19, enrolled during active disease.

The CDR3 region is CAWGDDRAYEKLFF. CDR3 nucleotides: TGTGCCTGGGGGGACGACAGGGCCTATGAAAAACTGTTTTTT. The chain is built from TRBV30 and TRBJ1-4; 7 nucleotides match TRBD1. Germline CDR1 and CDR2: GTSNPN and SVGIG (reference sequence). This CDR3 spans 14 amino acids. V dropped 5 bases and J dropped 6; count of bases not matched to a gene: 9.